The clone carrying this T cell receptor (beta chain) was recorded only once. How the authors handled the data: Amplification of reference gene primers provided the estimated nucleated cell counts. The method was immunoSEQ multiplex PCR; TCRdb's version includes in-frame clones alone and lacks a portion of them. V, J and clone size were drawn from that table, and D and trimming were deduced from the DNA. Counted here are under 200,000 clones, approximately 89% occurring once; the ten biggest clones make up approximately 3.5%. The data were obtained in a study of blood T cell repertoires in COVID-19. In the study overall: Samples came from the United States, Italy and Spain, spanning acute and convalescent COVID-19. Sources were T cells, B-cell-depleted T cells, or PBMCs; the material itself was cDNA or gDNA.

Sequenced sample: peripheral blood. The origin of this receptor is a man aged 65-85 years with acute or convalescent COVID-19.

The CDR3 DNA reads TGCGCCAGCAGCTCTTACCGGGACAGGGAGGAAAAACTGTTTTTT. This gives the protein CASSSYRDREEKLFF. V is TRBV5-1 and J is TRBJ1-4; 9 bases fit TRBD1. In germline, CDR1 is SGHRS, CDR2 YFSETQ. The CDR3 length is 15 residues. The V segment lost 3 bases and the J segment 8 bases; nucleotides outside the gene matches: 8.